The clone carrying this TCR beta chain has ten or more counts. Its antigen is not known. This entry belongs to a study of response to subunit inactivated influenza vaccine. Whole-study findings and limits: Each seasonal influenza vaccination, the authors suggested, recruits few new T cells.

TCRdb reprocessed the RT-PCR reads via MiXCR and lists one record per CDR3 protein. The sample has 860,000 or so distinct CDR3 sequences, 21% seen once. The source of this sequence is a middle-aged man who received an inactivated influenza vaccine. The specimen was PBMCs from blood, collected around 5 days after vaccination.

DNA of the CDR3: TGCAGCGGGGACAGCTTGAACACTGAAGCTTTCTTT. Protein sequence: CSGDSLNTEAFF. The J gene is TRBJ1-1, the V gene TRBV29-1, with TRBD1 matching 7 bases. V was clipped by 7 bases and J by 0 bases; unmatched bases: 2. This CDR3 comprises 12 residues. The germline gives CDR1 SQVTM, CDR2 ANQGSEA.